The 7 T cell receptor beta chains below all came from one sample that was sequenced in a study of circulating CD8 cells and anti-PD-1 response in melanoma. Each library started from 15 ng of total RNA using the QIAseq Immune Repertoire TCR panel. TCRdb re-called the reads with MiXCR, one entry per CDR3 protein. The sample lists 450 to 550 distinct CDR3 sequences, roughly 10% occurring once. Sorting of live CD3+CD8+TCRalphabeta+ cells by PD-1 and/or TIGIT gave four subsets. The input for sequencing was CD8+ T cells from PBMCs, taken at baseline or after one month of anti-PD-1 therapy (not recorded which). Source of these receptors: a human donor with melanoma.

This clonotype is labeled large (0.1 to 1%). The rearrangement links TRBV28 to TRBJ2-7, with 8 bases fitting TRBD1. The CDR3 is made up of 14 amino acids. Germline loops: CDR1 MDHEN, CDR2 SYDVKM. Germline trimming cut 4 bases from V and 2 bases from J; bases unmatched to any gene: 4. CDR3 sequence: CASSSLDRAYEQYF. In nucleotides, the CDR3 is TGTGCCAGCAGTTCTTTGGACAGGGCCTACGAGCAGTACTTC. Complete variable domain (other parts from reference TRBV28 and TRBJ2-7): DVKVTQSSRYLVKRTGEKVFLECVQDMDHENMFWYRQDPGLGLRLIYFSYDVKMKEKGDIPEGYSVSREKKERFSLILESASTNQTSMYLCASSSLDRAYEQYFGPGTRLTVT.

In its sample, this clonotype ranks as medium-sized. This chain connects TRBV20-1 to TRBJ2-3, with 12 bases matching TRBD2. CDR3 length: 20 amino acids. Per the germline V gene, CDR1 is DFQATT and CDR2 is SNEGSKA (reference sequence). V shed 2 bases and J 2 bases; nucleotides not matched to a gene: 17. CDR3 in amino acids: CSARLAGGLVVQIVTDTQYF. In DNA form, the CDR3 reads TGCAGTGCTAGACTAGCGGGGGGGCTAGTAGTCCAAATCGTCACAGATACGCAGTATTTT.

This clonotype is labeled large. This chain joins TRBV4-1 and TRBJ2-3; a weak D match, TRBD2 (6 bases). The CDR3 extends over 14 amino acids. V lost 4 bases and J 4 bases, leaving 12 bases between the germline ends. Per germline, CDR1 MGHRA and CDR2 YSYEKL. DNA for the CDR3: TGCGCCAGCAGCCCACTGGCGGGACCAGATACGCAGTATTTT. Translating it yields CASSPLAGPDTQYF.

By its share, this clonotype is medium-sized. V and J are TRBV20-1 and TRBJ2-7; 8 bases line up with TRBD2. The CDR3 loop spans 18 amino acids. V was pared by 1 base and J by 3 bases, with 17 bases of the junction left unmatched. Germline CDR1 DFQATT, CDR2 SNEGSKA (reference sequence). CDR3: CSARGLRVSGAMIYEQYF. CDR3 nucleotide sequence: TGCAGTGCTAGAGGTCTTCGAGTTAGCGGGGCCATGATCTACGAGCAGTACTTC.

This clonotype qualifies as medium-sized (0.01 to 0.1%). The conserved phenylalanine or tryptophan normally closing the CDR3 is absent here, so this likely arose from a read error. The chain uses TRBV20-1 and TRBJ2-7, with 9 bases aligning to TRBD1. V shed 3 bases, J shed 9 bases, and the junction held 12 bases outside the gene matches. The CDR3 consists of 14 residues. Germline CDR1 and CDR2: DFQATT and SNEGSKA (reference sequence). The CDR3 region has the DNA TGCAGTGCTAGTACCGGGACAGGGAATCAGGTGCAGTACCTC. It codes for CSASTGTGNQVQYL.

By proportion, this clonotype is hyperexpanded. The gene calls are TRBV29-1 and TRBJ2-1, with 11 bases that match TRBD2. Germline V lookup: CDR1 SQVTM, CDR2 ANQGSEA. V dropped 4 bases and J dropped 5; count of bases not matched to a gene: 13. The CDR3 spans 17 residues. For the CDR3, the DNA is TGCAGCGTTGGGGCTACACTAGCGGGAGAGGTCCACAATGAGCAGTTCTTC. This sequence encodes CSVGATLAGEVHNEQFF.

This clonotype is deemed large (0.1 to 1%). The V and J genes are TRBV7-8 and TRBJ2-5, with 7 bases aligning to TRBD1. CDR1 and CDR2 (germline): SGHVS, FQNEAQ. J gave up 4 bases and V 2 bases, and 7 bases lay outside the gene matches. The CDR3 is 15 amino acids. DNA for the CDR3: TGTGCCAGCAGCTTATTAGGGGGCTTAGGAGAGACCCAGTACTTC. Amino acid sequence: CASSLLGGLGETQYF.